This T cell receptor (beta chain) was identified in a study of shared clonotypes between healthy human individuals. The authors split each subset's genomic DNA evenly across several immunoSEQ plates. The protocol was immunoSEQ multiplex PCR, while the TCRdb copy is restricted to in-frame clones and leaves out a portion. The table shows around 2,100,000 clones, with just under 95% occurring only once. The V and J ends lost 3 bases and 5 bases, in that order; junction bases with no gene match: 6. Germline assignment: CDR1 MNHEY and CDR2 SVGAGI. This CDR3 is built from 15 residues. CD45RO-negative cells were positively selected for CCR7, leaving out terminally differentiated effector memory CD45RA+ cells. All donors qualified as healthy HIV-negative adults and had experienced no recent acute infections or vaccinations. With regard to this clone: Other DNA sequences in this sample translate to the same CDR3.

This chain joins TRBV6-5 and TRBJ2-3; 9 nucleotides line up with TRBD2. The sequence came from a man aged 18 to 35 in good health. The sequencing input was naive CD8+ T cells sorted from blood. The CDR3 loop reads CASSYGGGAGDTQYF. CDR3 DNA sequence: TGTGCCAGCAGTTATGGCGGGGGGGCCGGAGATACGCAGTATTTT.